This TCR beta chain was retrieved from a study of shared clonotypes between healthy human individuals. Study-wide results and caveats: An expected dependence of interdonor clonotype sharing on sequencing depth was noted. Naive CD4 clonotype sharing across several donors was approximately 5%. Clonotypes which were not shared had lower generation probabilities than clonotypes that all four donors shared.

The assay was immunoSEQ multiplex PCR, and TCRdb's table has in-frame clones only and misses some. Here the sample spans about 510,000 clones, about 96% being singletons. All participating donors were Caucasian adults from Nashville, Tennessee. The CDR3 covers 16 residues. With 2 bases clipped from V and 4 bases from J, the junction kept 4 bases outside the gene matches. Looked up from germline, CDR1 is SGHRS and CDR2 is YFSETQ. Remarks on this clone: Its antigen is undetermined.

The J gene is TRBJ2-5, the V gene TRBV5-1, with 14 nucleotides matching TRBD2. This clonotype originated in a woman aged 25-40 years in good health. Sequenced: naive CD4+ T cells sorted from blood. Subset: CD45RA+ positively selected. The CDR3 DNA reads as TGCGCCAGCAGCTTAGGACTAGCGGGAGGTGGAGAGACCCAGTACTTC. This encodes CASSLGLAGGGETQYF.